These 14 T cell receptor beta chains were sequenced from one sample in a study of tissue T cells after allogeneic stem cell transplantation. Only in-frame clones appear in the TCRdb table, and some are missing; sequencing was by immunoSEQ multiplex PCR. The sample comprises just over 8,500 clones, 40% to 50% of which are singletons, and 1.3% to 1.5% rests with the top ten. Noted time point: mouse harvest day 7 after allogeneic transplant. Mouse grafts combined 10^7 T-cell-depleted bone marrow cells with 10^6 splenic CD5+ T cells. Sequenced material: skin. All receptors derive from a female BALB/c mouse given C57BL/6 T cells with graft-versus-host disease after an allogeneic hematopoietic cell transplant.

This clone was counted a few times. Gene names are the mouse ones. The read halts 1 residue ahead of the CDR3 end, with the missing end drawn from the germline J gene. The V call is TRBV26, the J call TRBJ2-4; D is undetermined. Germline CDR1 reads KGHPV; CDR2 reads FQNQEV (reference sequence). Trimming stripped 5 bases from V and 5 bases from J, with 5 bases between. The CDR3 covers 11 residues. CDR3 bases read: TGTGCCAGCAGTACAGCAAACACCTTGTAC. Its translation: CASSTANTLY. The complete CDR3 sequence is CASSTANTLYF.

As regards this clone: Gene names refer to mouse genes. The CDR3 end lies 1 residue beyond the end of the read and is filled in from the germline J gene. This chain connects TRBV19 to TRBJ2-5; D unresolved. This CDR3 is 13 amino acids long. Trimming shortened V by 2 bases and J by 0 bases, and 4 bases separated the two germline ends. The germline V gene encodes CDR1 FNHDT and CDR2 SITEND (reference sequence). The covered CDR3 bases are TGTGCCAGCAGTATGACCAACCAAGACACCCAGTAC. This translates into CASSMTNQDTQY. The full-length CDR3 reads as CASSMTNQDTQYF. The variable domain in full, with the rest retrieved from reference TRBV19 and TRBJ2-5, is GGIITQTPKFLIGQEGQKLTLKCQQNFNHDTMYWYRQDSGKGLRLIYYSITENDLQKGDLSEGYDASREKKSSFSLTVTSAQKNEMAVFLCASSMTNQDTQYFGPGTRLLVL.

A note on this clone: Genes here carry mouse names. The CDR3 goes on 1 residue after the read ends, and that part is filled in from the germline J gene. The V gene is TRBV13-2, the J gene TRBJ2-4; perhaps TRBD1 as D (5 bases). The germline V gene has CDR1 NNHNN and CDR2 SYGAGS (reference sequence). The CDR3 loop spans 14 amino acids. Trimming stripped 3 bases from V and 2 bases from J, with 10 bases between. The DNA read from the CDR3 is TGTGCCAGCGGTGTCTCAGGGATTCAAAACACCTTGTAC. Protein: CASGVSGIQNTLY. The whole CDR3 protein is CASGVSGIQNTLYF.

By share of the sample, this clone is medium-sized. Each gene name is a mouse one. The CDR3 goes on 1 residue after the read ends, and that part is filled in from the germline J gene. This rearrangement joins TRBV23 to TRBJ2-7; TRBD1 is the table's D call and was not checked against the DNA. The germline V gene encodes CDR1 KGHTA and CDR2 FQNQQP. This CDR3 spans 12 amino acids. Incomplete CDR3 DNA: TGCTCCAGCAGTCAATCCAGTTTTGAACAGTAC. This sequence encodes CSSSQSSFEQY. The whole CDR3 reads CSSSQSSFEQYF.

Concerning this clone itself: Gene and germline names: mouse. Read data end 1 residue before the CDR3 end; the end is taken from the germline J gene. This chain links TRBV23 with TRBJ2-2; the DNA was not compared with TRBD1, the D call given in the table. This CDR3 has 15 amino acids. Germline loops: CDR1 KGHTA, CDR2 FQNQQP. The CDR3 protein is CSSRVWTGATGQLYF. Incomplete CDR3 DNA: TGCTCCAGCAGGGTTTGGACAGGGGCCACCGGGCAGCTCTAC.

The table lists this clone with a few counts. The gene symbols are mouse symbols. The read stops 1 residue short of the end of the CDR3; the missing end is completed from the germline J gene. V gene TRBV26 combines with J gene TRBJ2-1; 8 positions agree with TRBD1. This CDR3 region has 14 residues. Trimming cost V 6 bases and J 1 base; bases outside gene matches: 2. The germline CDR1 and CDR2 sequences are KGHPV and FQNQEV (reference sequence). Partial CDR3 DNA: TGTGCCAGCAGGTGGACAGGGAACTATGCTGAGCAGTTC. Amino acid sequence: CASRWTGNYAEQF. The whole CDR3 reads CASRWTGNYAEQFF.

On this clone: Mouse gene names and germline throughout. The read terminates 1 residue before the CDR3 end, so the remaining end is supplied by the germline J gene. The chain links TRBV3 to TRBJ2-1; TRBD2 matches 8 bases. Germline CDR1 is SNHLY and CDR2 is FYNGKV (reference sequence). V shed 4 bases, J shed 0 bases, and the junction held 2 bases outside the gene matches. The CDR3 has 15 residues. CDR3 DNA (partial): TGTGCCAGCAGCTCTCTGGGGGGTAACTATGCTGAGCAGTTC. Its protein is CASSSLGGNYAEQF. The entire CDR3 reads CASSSLGGNYAEQFF.

In regard to this clone: Gene names and germline match the mouse. The CDR3 extends 1 residue past the end of the read, so its final part is completed from the germline J gene. The rearrangement uses TRBV13-2 and TRBJ2-3, with TRBD2 identical over 12 bases. There are 15 residues in the CDR3. Germline V lookup: CDR1 NNHNN, CDR2 SYGAGS (reference sequence). The J segment lost 3 bases and the V segment lost 5 bases, leaving 4 bases of the junction unmatched. The CDR3 bases that were read are TGTGCCAGCGGCCCCGACTGGGGGGGCGCAGAAACGCTGTAT. Amino acid sequence: CASGPDWGGAETLY. The CDR3, in full, reads CASGPDWGGAETLYF.

In the case of this clone: Gene names are the mouse ones. The read comes to an end 1 residue before the CDR3 does, leaving the germline J gene to fill in the end. V gene TRBV26 combines with J gene TRBJ1-1; possible D gene TRBD1, 5 bases. CDR1 KGHPV and CDR2 FQNQEV come from the germline V gene (reference sequence). Trimming took off 1 base at V and 0 bases at J, with 6 bases between the two ends. This CDR3 spans 14 amino acids. CDR3 DNA (partial): TGTGCCAGCAGTCTGTGGGGACAGAACACAGAAGTCTTC. Residues: CASSLWGQNTEVF. The whole CDR3 region reads CASSLWGQNTEVFF. The full variable domain, with the rest looked up from reference TRBV26 and TRBJ1-1, is NSKVIQTPRYLVKGQGQKAKMRCIPEKGHPVVFWYQQNKNNEFKFLINFQNQEVLQQIDMTEKRFSAECPSNSPCSLEIQSSEAGDSALYLCASSLWGQNTEVFFGKGTRLTVV.

Remarks on this clone: Gene labels here are mouse ones. The CDR3 end lies 1 residue beyond the end of the read and is filled in from the germline J gene. The V call is TRBV19, the J call TRBJ1-1; D ambiguous. Germline loops: CDR1 FNHDT, CDR2 SITEND (reference sequence). V lost 5 bases to trimming and J lost 0 bases, with 11 bases between them. This CDR3 comprises 14 residues. The CDR3 DNA, read in part, is TGTGCCAGCAGGCTCCCGGGCGCAAACACAGAAGTCTTC. It is translated as CASRLPGANTEVF. In full, the CDR3 reads CASRLPGANTEVFF. Using reference TRBV19 and TRBJ1-1 for the parts outside the CDR3, the full variable domain is GGIITQTPKFLIGQEGQKLTLKCQQNFNHDTMYWYRQDSGKGLRLIYYSITENDLQKGDLSEGYDASREKKSSFSLTVTSAQKNEMAVFLCASRLPGANTEVFFGKGTRLTVV.

This clone was picked up a small number of times. Mouse gene names and germline throughout. The read is 1 residue too short to cover the CDR3 end, so that end is filled in from the germline J gene. The rearrangement uses TRBV31 and TRBJ2-3; D is uncertain. The V gene lost 5 bases and the J gene lost 0 bases, with 3 bases spanning the gap. Germline V gene data show CDR1 as GKSSPN and CDR2 as SITVG. The CDR3 runs 11 residues. The CDR3 DNA, read in part, is TGTGCCTGGTCTAGTGCAGAAACGCTGTAT. Protein sequence: CAWSSAETLY. The complete CDR3 reads CAWSSAETLYF.

About this clone itself: Any gene name here is a mouse gene name. The chain's CDR3 is CASSYRTANTEVFF. Incomplete CDR3 DNA: TGTGCCAGCAGCTATAGGACAGCGAACACAGAAGTCTTC. The chain uses TRBV3 and TRBJ1-1, with TRBD1 as a possible D gene (6 bases). The read halts 1 residue ahead of the CDR3 end, with the missing end drawn from the germline J gene. The CDR3 is 14 amino acids. CDR1 and CDR2 (germline): SNHLY, FYNGKV (reference sequence). Trimming left V 4 bases short and J 1 base short, with 10 bases between.

Points on this clone: Gene labels here are mouse ones. Read coverage stops 1 residue before the CDR3 terminus; the germline J gene supplies the remainder. The chain carries TRBV20 and TRBJ2-5; 10 nucleotides align to TRBD2. CDR1 and CDR2 from the germline V gene are GFQATS and STVNSAI. V was pared by 3 bases and J by 6 bases, with 3 bases of the junction left unmatched. The CDR3 is 13 amino acids. The CDR3 sequence is CGASRDWGDTQYF. The DNA read from the CDR3 is TGTGGTGCTAGCCGGGACTGGGGTGACACCCAGTAC.

Notes on this clone: Mouse gene names apply. Read data end 1 residue before the CDR3 end; the end is taken from the germline J gene. The V and J genes are TRBV20 and TRBJ2-7; weak D call: TRBD2 (5 bases). The CDR3 is 13 residues long. The V and J ends lost 4 bases and 3 bases respectively, with 13 bases between them. CDR1 is GFQATS, CDR2 STVNSAI, per germline. CDR3 bases read: TGTGGTGCTAAAGAAAGGTGGGGCTATGAACAGTAC. Its translation is CGAKERWGYEQY. The entire CDR3 is CGAKERWGYEQYF. Complete variable domain (other parts from reference TRBV20 and TRBJ2-7): GALVYQYPRRTICKSGTSMRMECQAVGFQATSVAWYRQSPQKTFELIALSTVNSAIKYEQNFTQEKFPISHPNLSFSSMTVLNAYLEDRGLYLCGAKERWGYEQYFGPGTRLTVL.